These 26 T cell receptor beta chains were sequenced from one sample in a study of blood T cell repertoires in COVID-19. The protocol was immunoSEQ multiplex PCR, while the TCRdb copy is restricted to in-frame clones and leaves out a portion. Of approximately 210,000 clones listed, 82% are singletons. Sequences were obtained from PBMCs or T cells enriched from blood (not recorded which). The source of these receptors is a man between 35 and 55 years old who had recovered from COVID-19.

This chain joins TRBV10-1 and TRBJ1-2; tentative D call: TRBD1 (5 bases). The germline CDR1 and CDR2 sequences are WNHNN and SYGVQD (reference sequence). Trimming removed 6 bases from V and 4 bases from J, with 12 bases in between. This CDR3 spans 13 amino acids. The CDR3 is CASRLRDFYGYTF. CDR3 sequence (DNA): TGCGCCAGCAGGCTCAGGGACTTCTATGGCTACACCTTC.

This clone has only one observation. The chain is built from TRBV5-1 and TRBJ2-3; perhaps TRBD2 as D (6 bases). Germline loops: CDR1 SGHRS, CDR2 YFSETQ. V was shortened by 4 bases and J by 0 bases, with 12 bases between the two germline ends. The CDR3 is made up of 15 amino acids. As DNA, the CDR3 is TGCGCCAGCAGCGGCGGGACCGTTAGCACAGATACGCAGTATTTT. This codes for CASSGGTVSTDTQYF. The full variable domain, its missing parts supplied by reference TRBV5-1 and TRBJ2-3, is KAGVTQTPRYLIKTRGQQVTLSCSPISGHRSVSWYQQTPGQGLQFLFEYFSETQRNKGNFPGRFSGRQFSNSRSEMNVSTLELGDSALYLCASSGGTVSTDTQYFGPGTRLTVL.

CDR3 bases: TGCGCCAGCAGCTTGTTCGGGGGCTCCTACGAGCAGTACTTC. Translating gives CASSLFGGSYEQYF. The chain is built from TRBV5-1 and TRBJ2-7, with D tentatively TRBD2 (6 bases). Trimming left V 1 base short and J 0 bases short, with 8 bases between. This CDR3 region has 14 residues. CDR1 is SGHRS, CDR2 YFSETQ, per germline.

The chain is built from TRBV7-6 and TRBJ2-3; 7 nucleotides match TRBD2. CDR3 length: 15 amino acids. Per the germline V gene, CDR1 is SGHVS and CDR2 is FNYEAQ. Germline trimming cut 4 bases from V and 2 bases from J; bases unmatched to any gene: 6. For the CDR3, the DNA is TGTGCCAGCAGCTCCTGGACTAGTTTCACAGATACGCAGTATTTT. Translating gives CASSSWTSFTDTQYF.

The chain carries TRBV28 and TRBJ1-6; 11 positions agree with TRBD1. Germline V gives CDR1 MDHEN, CDR2 SYDVKM. J lost 5 bases, V lost 6 bases, and 6 bases had no gene match. The CDR3 consists of 16 residues. CDR3 sequence: CASSEGTGGNNSPLHF. The CDR3 DNA follows: TGTGCCAGCAGCGAAGGGACAGGGGGTAATAATTCACCCCTCCACTTT.

The chain is built from TRBV6-5 and TRBJ2-7; 8 nucleotides agree with TRBD2. After removal of 8 bases from V and 5 bases from J, the junction contained 5 bases not matched to a gene. The CDR3 is 12 residues long. From germline, CDR1 is MNHEY and CDR2 SVGAGI. CDR3 coding DNA: TGTGCCAGCGGTAGCGGGAACAACGAGCAGTACTTC. Amino acids: CASGSGNNEQYF.

In the case of this clone: This CDR3 is also generated by other DNA sequences in the sample. The chain employs TRBV29-1 and TRBJ1-2, with D maybe TRBD1 (5 bases). The CDR3 contains 12 residues. From germline, CDR1 is SQVTM and CDR2 ANQGSEA. V shed 4 bases and J shed 2 bases, with 8 bases lying between them. The CDR3 sequence: CSVGGLNYGYTF. The CDR3 nucleotides read TGCAGCGTTGGGGGACTAAACTATGGCTACACCTTC.

The chain employs TRBV3-1 (or the pseudogene TRBV3-2) and TRBJ2-7; TRBD2 matches 8 bases. J lost 0 bases, V lost 4 bases, and 8 bases had no gene match. Germline V lookup: CDR1 LGHDT, CDR2 YNNKEL (reference sequence). The CDR3 runs 16 residues. CDR3: CASSPGAGGHSYEQYF. CDR3 DNA sequence: TGTGCCAGCAGCCCTGGGGCGGGAGGACACTCCTACGAGCAGTACTTC.

In its sample, this clone was seen once. This rearrangement joins TRBV19 to TRBJ2-1; D possibly corresponds to TRBD2 (7 bases). The CDR3 has 13 residues. V shed 10 bases and J shed 7 bases, with 17 bases lying between them. Germline V gives CDR1 LNHDA, CDR2 SQIVND (reference sequence). CDR3 sequence reads: CATKGGAGNEQFF. The DNA of the CDR3 is TGTGCCACCAAAGGGGGGGCGGGGAATGAGCAGTTCTTC.

This clone was seen a few times. The J gene is TRBJ2-2, the V gene TRBV9, with no clear D. This CDR3 comprises 14 residues. Germline-derived CDR1 and CDR2 are SGDLS and YYNGEE. Trimming left V 0 bases short and J 1 base short, with 4 bases between. The DNA of the CDR3 is TGTGCCAGCAGCGTAGCCGGGAACACCGGGGAGCTGTTTTTT. This encodes CASSVAGNTGELFF.

The chain joins TRBV3-1 (or the pseudogene TRBV3-2) to TRBJ2-1; 10 bases line up with TRBD2. Unmatched junction bases numbered 15, after V lost 0 bases and J lost 10 bases. CDR3 length: 18 residues. CDR1 is LGHDT, CDR2 YNNKEL, per germline (reference sequence). This CDR3 reads CASSQDSSGSGRREEQFF. The CDR3 DNA reads TGTGCCAGCAGCCAAGATTCGTCCGGTAGCGGGAGGAGGGAAGAGCAGTTCTTC.

The chain is built from TRBV7-6 and TRBJ2-1; TRBD2 aligns across 12 bases. Germline V gives CDR1 SGHVS, CDR2 FNYEAQ. This CDR3 has 15 amino acids. V shed 5 bases and J 6 bases; nucleotides not matched to a gene: 5. CDR3 coding DNA: TGTGCCAGCAGCAATCGACTAGCGGGAGCCAATGAGCAGTTCTTC. Translation: CASSNRLAGANEQFF.

This clone was recorded only once. The chain employs TRBV7-6 and TRBJ2-7, with D possibly TRBD1 on 5 matching bases. CDR1 is SGHVS, CDR2 FNYEAQ, per germline. The CDR3 covers 13 residues. V lost 7 bases to trimming and J lost 4 bases, with 14 bases between them. Here the CDR3 DNA reads TGTGCCAGCATCACCATCACAGGATACGAGCAGTACGTC. Residues: CASITITGYEQYV.

Regarding this clone: A read error may account for a junction end that differs from germline. V is TRBV7-7 and J is TRBJ2-5; 8 nucleotides agree with TRBD2. This CDR3 comprises 16 residues. Germline V gene lookup returns CDR1 SSHAT and CDR2 FNYEAQ (reference sequence). CDR3 sequence reads: CASSLNSGLAFETQYF. The CDR3 bases are TGTGCTAGCAGCTTAAATTCAGGACTAGCATTTGAGACCCAGTACTTC.

The chain has TRBV19 and TRBJ1-5; D unresolved. Germline V gives CDR1 LNHDA, CDR2 SQIVND (reference sequence). The CDR3 loop spans 12 amino acids. Trimming removed 6 bases from V and 4 bases from J, with 7 bases in between. CDR3 coding DNA: TGTGCCAGTAGCGATCGGAATCAGCCCCAGCATTTT. Translation: CASSDRNQPQHF.

V gene TRBV13 combines with J gene TRBJ1-1; 9 bases are shared with TRBD1. V shed 3 bases and J 5 bases; nucleotides not matched to a gene: 7. Germline CDR1 PRHDT, CDR2 FYEKMQ (reference sequence). The length of the CDR3 is 15 residues. CDR3 amino acids: CASSFEQGARTEAFF. The CDR3 DNA sequence: TGTGCCAGCAGCTTTGAACAGGGGGCGAGGACTGAAGCTTTCTTT.

The chain joins TRBV15 to TRBJ1-5; D may be TRBD1 (6 bases). The germline CDR1 and CDR2 sequences are LNHNV and YYDKDF (reference sequence). The CDR3 runs to 15 residues. V lost 3 bases to trimming and J lost 3 bases, with 12 bases between them. The CDR3 nucleotides are TGTGCCACCAGCAGTGTAAGGGGGTACAATCAGCCCCAGCATTTT. Protein product: CATSSVRGYNQPQHF.

The V gene is TRBV25-1, the J gene TRBJ1-1; D is perhaps TRBD1 (6 bases). The V gene's germline CDR1 is MGHDK and CDR2 SYGVNS. The ends were cut back, 3 bases at V and 0 bases at J, with 11 bases in the middle. This CDR3 is 15 amino acids long. The CDR3 loop reads CASSDPGQLNTEAFF. The CDR3 DNA sequence: TGTGCCAGCAGTGATCCCGGACAGTTGAACACTGAAGCTTTCTTT. Variable domain in full (rest from reference TRBV25-1 and TRBJ1-1): EADIYQTPRYLVIGTGKKITLECSQTMGHDKMYWYQQDPGMELHLIHYSYGVNSTEKGDLSSESTVSRIRTEHFPLTLESARPSHTSQYLCASSDPGQLNTEAFFGQGTRLTVV.

The chain employs TRBV27 and TRBJ1-2, with a weak D call TRBD1 (5 bases). There are 17 residues in the CDR3. Germline loops: CDR1 MNHEY, CDR2 SMNVEV (reference sequence). V gave up 1 base and J gave up 5 bases, with 20 bases separating them. Written as DNA, the CDR3 is TGTGCCAGCAGTTTATATTCAGGGCGCCATGCTATTTATGGCTACACCTTC. This encodes CASSLYSGRHAIYGYTF.

The V and J genes are TRBV19 and TRBJ1-1, with D possibly being TRBD1 (5 bases). Germline V gene data show CDR1 as LNHDA and CDR2 as SQIVND (reference sequence). The CDR3 is 16 amino acids. Trimming stripped 7 bases from V and 5 bases from J, with 23 bases between. For the CDR3, the DNA is TGTGCCAGTACCCCTGGGATTGGGGGGGGGTTGACTGAAGCTTTCTTT. Protein product: CASTPGIGGGLTEAFF.

The chain carries TRBV5-1 and TRBJ2-1; a possible D gene is TRBD2 (6 bases). The V and J ends lost 0 bases and 9 bases respectively, with 16 bases between them. Germline-derived CDR1 and CDR2 are SGHRS and YFSETQ. The CDR3 length is 15 residues. CDR3 coding DNA: TGCGCCAGCAGCTTGGTCATCGGCGCGGGGATTGAGCAGTTCTTC. Protein product: CASSLVIGAGIEQFF. Full variable domain (rest looked up from reference TRBV5-1 and TRBJ2-1): KAGVTQTPRYLIKTRGQQVTLSCSPISGHRSVSWYQQTPGQGLQFLFEYFSETQRNKGNFPGRFSGRQFSNSRSEMNVSTLELGDSALYLCASSLVIGAGIEQFFGPGTRLTVL.

J is TRBJ1-6 and V is TRBV6-5, with D possibly matching TRBD1 (5 bases). CDR1 MNHEY and CDR2 SVGAGI come from the germline V gene. Trimming took off 6 bases at V and 7 bases at J, with 13 bases between the two ends. CDR3 length equals 14 residues. The CDR3 sequence: CASRVTQGNSPLHF. CDR3 DNA: TGTGCCAGCAGGGTGACGCAGGGAAATTCACCCCTCCACTTT.

The chain couples TRBV10-3 to TRBJ2-7, with D tentatively TRBD2 (6 bases). Germline V CDR1 and CDR2: ENHRY, SYGVKD. Trimming cost V 6 bases and J 2 bases, with 14 bases left between them. The CDR3 sequence is 14 residues long. CDR3 in DNA: TGTGCCATCAGAGAGGGGACTTCGCCCTACGAGCAGTACTTC. Its protein product is CAIREGTSPYEQYF.

The V gene is TRBV2, the J gene TRBJ1-1; no reliable D call. The germline gives CDR1 SNHLY, CDR2 FYNNEI. This CDR3 contains 15 residues. With 7 bases removed from V and 6 bases from J, the gap between germline ends came to 21 bases. The CDR3, as DNA: TGTGCCAGCAAGTCCGTATGGGGAGATGGAGCTGAAGCTTTCTTT. Translation gives CASKSVWGDGAEAFF.

The sample holds a few counts of this clone. The CDR3, as DNA: TGTGCCAGCAGCTGGGACAGGGATGGCTACACCTTC. Protein sequence: CASSWDRDGYTF. The genes are TRBV5-4 and TRBJ1-2, with 9 bases matching TRBD1. Germline CDR1 SGHNT, CDR2 YYREEE (reference sequence). Trimming removed 3 bases from V and 6 bases from J; junction bases left unmatched: 0. This CDR3 is built from 12 residues.

There are a few counts of this clone. The chain has TRBV28 and TRBJ2-1; 7 bases align to TRBD2. In germline, CDR1 is MDHEN, CDR2 SYDVKM. This CDR3 is built from 16 residues. V shed 4 bases and J 4 bases; nucleotides not matched to a gene: 10. DNA for the CDR3: TGTGCCAGCAGTTACAATCCTAGCGGTTATTACAATGAGCAGTTCTTC. Its protein product is CASSYNPSGYYNEQFF.